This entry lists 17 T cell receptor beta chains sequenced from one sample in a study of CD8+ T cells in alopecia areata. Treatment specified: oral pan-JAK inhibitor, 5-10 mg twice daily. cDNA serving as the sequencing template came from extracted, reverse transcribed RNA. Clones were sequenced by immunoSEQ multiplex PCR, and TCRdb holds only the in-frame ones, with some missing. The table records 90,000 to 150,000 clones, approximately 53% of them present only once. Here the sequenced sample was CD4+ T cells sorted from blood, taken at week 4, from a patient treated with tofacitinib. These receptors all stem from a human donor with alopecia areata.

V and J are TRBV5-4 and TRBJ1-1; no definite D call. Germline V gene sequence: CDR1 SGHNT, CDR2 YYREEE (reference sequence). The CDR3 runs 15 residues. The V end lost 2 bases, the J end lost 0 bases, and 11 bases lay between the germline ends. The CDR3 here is CASSFPGSLNTEAFF. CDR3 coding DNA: TGTGCCAGCAGCTTCCCGGGCAGCTTGAACACTGAAGCTTTCTTT.

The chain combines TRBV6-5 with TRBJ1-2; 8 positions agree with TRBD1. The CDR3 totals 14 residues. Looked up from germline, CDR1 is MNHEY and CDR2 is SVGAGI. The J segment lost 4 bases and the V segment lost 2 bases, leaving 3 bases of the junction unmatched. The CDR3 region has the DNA TGTGCCAGCAGTTACCGGGGGACAGGCTATGGCTACACCTTC. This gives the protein CASSYRGTGYGYTF.

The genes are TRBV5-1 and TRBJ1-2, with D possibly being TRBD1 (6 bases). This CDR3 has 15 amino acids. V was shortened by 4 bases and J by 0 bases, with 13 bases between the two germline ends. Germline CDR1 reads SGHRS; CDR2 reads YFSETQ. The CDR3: CASSTGQTTNYGYTF. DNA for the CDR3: TGCGCCAGCAGCACCGGACAGACCACTAACTATGGCTACACCTTC.

Here the CDR3 reads CASKMTPTNTGELFF. In nucleotides, the CDR3 is TGTGCCAGCAAGATGACCCCGACGAACACCGGGGAGCTGTTTTTT. The chain couples TRBV6-5 to TRBJ2-2; no clear D gene. From germline, CDR1 is MNHEY and CDR2 SVGAGI. V lost 7 bases, J lost 0 bases, and 12 bases lay in between. The CDR3 contains 15 residues.

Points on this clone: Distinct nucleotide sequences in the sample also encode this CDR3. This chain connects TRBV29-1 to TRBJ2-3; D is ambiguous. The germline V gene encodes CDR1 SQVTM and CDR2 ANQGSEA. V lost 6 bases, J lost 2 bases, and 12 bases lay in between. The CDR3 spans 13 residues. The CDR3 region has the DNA TGCAGCGTCCAAGGGCGGTTCACAGATACGCAGTATTTT. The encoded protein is CSVQGRFTDTQYF.

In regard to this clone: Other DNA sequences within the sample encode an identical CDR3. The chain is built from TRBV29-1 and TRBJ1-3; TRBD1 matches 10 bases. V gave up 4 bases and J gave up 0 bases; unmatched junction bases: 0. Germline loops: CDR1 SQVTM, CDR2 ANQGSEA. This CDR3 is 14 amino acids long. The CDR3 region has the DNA TGCAGCGTTGGGGACAGGGGCTCTGGAAACACCATATATTTT. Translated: CSVGDRGSGNTIYF.

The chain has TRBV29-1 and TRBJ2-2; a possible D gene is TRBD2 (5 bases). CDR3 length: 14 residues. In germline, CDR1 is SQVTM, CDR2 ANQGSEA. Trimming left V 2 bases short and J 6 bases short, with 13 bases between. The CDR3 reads CSVERADGAGELFF. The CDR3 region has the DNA TGCAGCGTTGAAAGAGCGGATGGGGCCGGGGAGCTGTTTTTT.

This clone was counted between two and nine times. CDR3 in DNA: TGCAGCGTTGTGGGGACATCCAGCTCCTACGAGCAGTACTTC. This translates into CSVVGTSSSYEQYF. The V gene is TRBV29-1, the J gene TRBJ2-7; the D gene is possibly TRBD1 (6 bases). Germline loops: CDR1 SQVTM, CDR2 ANQGSEA. The CDR3 is 14 residues long. V was clipped by 4 bases and J by 0 bases, with 13 bases between them.

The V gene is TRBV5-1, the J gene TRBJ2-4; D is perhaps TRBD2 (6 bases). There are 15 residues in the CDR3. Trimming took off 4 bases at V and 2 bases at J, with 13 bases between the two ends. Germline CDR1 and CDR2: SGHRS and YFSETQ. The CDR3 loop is CASSGTGGTKNIQYF. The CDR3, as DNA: TGCGCCAGCAGCGGAACCGGGGGTACCAAAAACATTCAGTACTTC.

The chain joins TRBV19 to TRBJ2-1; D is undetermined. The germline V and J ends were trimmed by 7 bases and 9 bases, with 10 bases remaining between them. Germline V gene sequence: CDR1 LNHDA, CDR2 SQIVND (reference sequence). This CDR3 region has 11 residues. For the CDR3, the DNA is TGTGCCAGTAAGAAGGGAAGTGAGCAGTTCTTC. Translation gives CASKKGSEQFF.

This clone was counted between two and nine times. In nucleotides, the CDR3 is TGTGCCAGCAGCCGGTTAGATACGCAGTATTTT. Protein product: CASSRLDTQYF. This chain uses TRBV7-2 with TRBJ2-3, with no clear D. The germline V gene encodes CDR1 SGHTA and CDR2 FQGNSA. V was shortened by 5 bases and J by 5 bases, with 5 bases between the two germline ends. CDR3 length equals 11 residues.

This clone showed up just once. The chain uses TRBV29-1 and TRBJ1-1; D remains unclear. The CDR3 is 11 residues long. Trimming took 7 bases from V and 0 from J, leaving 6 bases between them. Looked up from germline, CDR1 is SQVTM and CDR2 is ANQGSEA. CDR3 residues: CSGIMNTEAFF. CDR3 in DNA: TGCAGCGGAATTATGAACACTGAAGCTTTCTTT.

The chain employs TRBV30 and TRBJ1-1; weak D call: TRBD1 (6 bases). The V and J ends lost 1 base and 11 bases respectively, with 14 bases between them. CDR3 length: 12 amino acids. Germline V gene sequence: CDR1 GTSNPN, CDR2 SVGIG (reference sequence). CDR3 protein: CAWSGQGFFAFF. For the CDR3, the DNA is TGTGCCTGGAGTGGCCAGGGGTTTTTCGCTTTCTTT.

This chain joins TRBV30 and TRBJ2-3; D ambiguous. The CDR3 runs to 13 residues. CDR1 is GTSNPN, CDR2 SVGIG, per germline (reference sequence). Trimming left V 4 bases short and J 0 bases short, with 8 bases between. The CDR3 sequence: CAWKRGSTDTQYF. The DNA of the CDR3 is TGTGCCTGGAAAAGAGGAAGCACAGATACGCAGTATTTT.

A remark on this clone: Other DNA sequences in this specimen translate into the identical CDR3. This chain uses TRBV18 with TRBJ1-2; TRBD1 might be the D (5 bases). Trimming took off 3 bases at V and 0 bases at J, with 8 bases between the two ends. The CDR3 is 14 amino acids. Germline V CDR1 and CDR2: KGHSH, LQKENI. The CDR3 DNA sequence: TGTGCCAGCTCACCCCAGGGTTCTAACTATGGCTACACCTTC. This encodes CASSPQGSNYGYTF.

The CDR3 spells CSAVTSAANTGELFF. For the CDR3, the DNA is TGCAGCGCCGTGACTAGTGCTGCGAACACCGGGGAGCTGTTTTTT. This chain joins TRBV29-1 and TRBJ2-2; tentative D call: TRBD2 (6 bases). The CDR3 has 15 residues. CDR1 is SQVTM, CDR2 ANQGSEA, per germline. V was clipped by 7 bases and J by 0 bases, with 15 bases between them.

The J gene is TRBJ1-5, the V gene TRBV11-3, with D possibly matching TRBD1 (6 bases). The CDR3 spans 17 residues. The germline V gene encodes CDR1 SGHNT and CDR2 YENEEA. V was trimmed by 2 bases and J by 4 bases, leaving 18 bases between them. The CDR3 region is CASSLRSGADLNQPQHF. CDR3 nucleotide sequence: TGTGCCAGCAGCTTAAGATCGGGGGCAGACCTTAATCAGCCCCAGCATTTT.